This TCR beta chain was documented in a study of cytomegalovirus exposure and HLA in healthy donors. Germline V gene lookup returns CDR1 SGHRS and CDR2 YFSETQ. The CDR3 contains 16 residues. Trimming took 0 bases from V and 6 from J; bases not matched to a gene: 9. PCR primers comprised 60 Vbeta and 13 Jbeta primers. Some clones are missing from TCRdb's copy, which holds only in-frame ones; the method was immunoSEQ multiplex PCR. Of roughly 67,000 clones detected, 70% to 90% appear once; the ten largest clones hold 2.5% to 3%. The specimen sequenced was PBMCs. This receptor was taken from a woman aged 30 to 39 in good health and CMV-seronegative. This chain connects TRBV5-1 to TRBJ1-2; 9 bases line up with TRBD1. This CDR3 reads CASSLGQTGGRHGYTF. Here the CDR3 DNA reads TGCGCCAGCAGCTTGGGCCAAACAGGGGGCAGGCATGGCTACACCTTC.